The sequence of this T cell receptor (beta chain) was determined in a study of blood T cells in healthy people across ages. Points from the study as a whole: Both higher diversity and more naive CD4+ cells marked long-lived donors when set against aged donors.

Combining a sample-barcoded 5' primer with a J-beta primer mix, a second PCR ran for roughly 6 to 12 cycles. TCRdb passed the 5' RACE reads through MiXCR, listing each CDR3 protein once. Of 710,000 or so distinct CDR3 sequences in the sample, roughly 32% were seen once. This clonotype was seen repeatedly, ten times or more. The antigen is undetermined. They isolated at least 6.5 million PBMCs from each sample. The CDR3 is 18 residues long. The V and J ends lost 1 base and 4 bases, in that order; junction bases with no gene match: 6. Germline V gives CDR1 LGHNA, CDR2 YSLEER. The chain has TRBV4-3 and TRBJ2-4; TRBD2 matches 14 bases. The clonotype comes from a woman over 75 in good health. Sequencing used blood. The CDR3 protein is CASSQVGTSGGRKNIQYF. The CDR3 nucleotides read TGCGCCAGCAGCCAAGTCGGGACTAGCGGGGGTCGGAAAAACATTCAGTACTTC.